These T cell receptor beta chains were read from a single sample in a study of shared clonotypes between healthy human individuals. Produced via immunoSEQ multiplex PCR; TCRdb's table is partial and in-frame only. The data contain roughly 1,100,000 clones, more than 65% of them singletons. The sequencing sample was made of memory CD4+ T cells sorted from blood. The receptors here all came from a young man in good health. Each CDR3 is given with its conserved first and last residue.

V gene: TRBV2; J gene: TRBJ2-3; CDR3 length: 16; CDR3 protein: CASRYTQGARGDTQYF
V gene: TRBV2; J gene: TRBJ2-7; CDR3 length: 15; CDR3 protein: CASSLSRDRNYEQYF
V gene: TRBV5-1; J gene: TRBJ2-1; CDR3 length: 14; CDR3 protein: CASSFVAGENEQFF
V gene: TRBV7-2; J gene: TRBJ1-1; CDR3 length: 14; CDR3 protein: CASSLRWSYTEAFF
V gene: TRBV6-1; J gene: TRBJ2-7; CDR3 length: 16; CDR3 protein: CASSGYQGAFGYEQYF
V gene: TRBV19; J gene: TRBJ2-5; CDR3 length: 15; CDR3 protein: CASSIGRTNKETQYF
V gene: TRBV27; J gene: TRBJ1-4; CDR3 length: 14; CDR3 protein: CASTKQGGDEKLFF
V gene: TRBV30; J gene: TRBJ1-5; CDR3 length: 13; CDR3 protein: CAWNSGADQPQHF
V gene: TRBV18; J gene: TRBJ2-2; CDR3 length: 15; CDR3 protein: CASSPLTASTGELFF
V gene: TRBV27; J gene: TRBJ2-3; CDR3 length: 14; CDR3 protein: CASSFGLTLDTQYF
V gene: TRBV28; J gene: TRBJ2-7; CDR3 length: 14; CDR3 protein: CASSPPRRGTEQYF
V gene: TRBV19; J gene: TRBJ1-1; CDR3 length: 12; CDR3 protein: CASSIGRDEAFF
V gene: TRBV5-6; J gene: TRBJ1-6; CDR3 length: 15; CDR3 protein: CASTPRTGGHSPLHF
V gene: TRBV28; J gene: TRBJ1-1; CDR3 length: 16; CDR3 protein: CASSSPMGTGNTEAFF
V gene: TRBV7-7; J gene: TRBJ2-1; CDR3 length: 18; CDR3 protein: CASSSGLAGGPPYNEQFF
V gene: TRBV29-1; J gene: TRBJ1-5; CDR3 length: 12; CDR3 protein: CSVGADNQPQHF
V gene: TRBV21-1; J gene: TRBJ2-7; CDR3 length: 15; CDR3 protein: CASSKGQGPPYEQYF
V gene: TRBV4-1; J gene: TRBJ2-7; CDR3 length: 15; CDR3 protein: CASSQGPRVSYEQYF
V gene: TRBV2; J gene: -; CDR3 length: 13; CDR3 protein: CASSDRAGYEQYF
V gene: TRBV7-9; J gene: TRBJ1-6; CDR3 length: 17; CDR3 protein: CASSLPITGQGNSPLHF
V gene: TRBV5-1; J gene: TRBJ1-1; CDR3 length: 13; CDR3 protein: CASSVGANTEAFF
V gene: TRBV9; J gene: TRBJ2-3; CDR3 length: 14; CDR3 protein: CASSVGGSDYTQYF
V gene: TRBV6-5; J gene: TRBJ2-7; CDR3 length: 14; CDR3 protein: CASSRTATGYEQYF
V gene: TRBV18; J gene: TRBJ2-3; CDR3 length: 12; CDR3 protein: CASSPSTDTQYF